This T cell receptor (beta chain) stems from a study of regulatory T cells in long-lasting Graves disease. Study-wide results and caveats: Clonotypes that were public and shared totalled a few thousand in persistent patients versus around 970 in new patients.

In regard to this clonotype: Its antigen is still unknown. Germline is not matched at one junction end, which may reflect a read error.

iRepertoire HTBI primers and Arm-PCR of CDR3 regions built TCR beta libraries. TCRdb processed the multiplex PCR reads anew with MiXCR; each CDR3 protein has one entry. The sample consists of hundreds of thousands of distinct CDR3 sequences, 15% to 20% of them appearing once. The germline gives CDR1 DFQATT, CDR2 SNEGSKA (reference sequence). The CDR3 covers 13 residues. The time point denotes: newly diagnosed GD, antithyroid drugs for less than 3 months. Preparation of the TCR library used RNA extracted from PBMCs. Separately, the same data were catalogued under a study of T cells in Graves' hyperthyroidism and ophthalmopathy. According to that study: Carried out on the TCR CDR3, a first-round RT-PCR used the HTBI primer set.

The chain uses TRBV20-1 and TRBJ1-2; no clear D. The receptor was derived from a woman between 40 and 65 years old with Graves disease. The sequencing used peripheral blood mononuclear cells (PBMCs), collected at new diagnosis, from a patient treated with antithyroid drugs. The CDR3 region has the DNA TGCGGTGCTAGAGATGAAGAGAGCTATGGCTACACCTTC. Its translation: CGARDEESYGYTF.